A single sample gave rise to the 20 T cell receptor beta chains below, sequenced in a study of tumor and adjacent non-tumor tissue in lung cancer. The library came from three nested PCR rounds adapted from ARM-PCR protocols. TCRdb called the multiplex PCR reads again in MiXCR, with one record for every CDR3 protein. There are 90,000 to 100,000 distinct CDR3 sequences in the sample; about 80% occur only once, and under 40% lies in the top ten. RNA was extracted from bulk tissue without any cell sorting. Distant lung tissue was collected more than 3 cm away from the tumor edge. The sequenced sample consisted of distant non-tumor lung tissue. These TCRs come from a man aged 60-69 years with small cell lung cancer.

V gene TRBV5-8 combines with J gene TRBJ2-7; D is unclear. Germline CDR1 is SGHTS and CDR2 is YDEGEE. The CDR3 sequence is 13 residues long. The CDR3 DNA reads TGTGCCAGCAGCTTGGATTCTGTAGGCCAGCAATACGTC. This sequence encodes CASSLDSVGQQYV.

This rearrangement joins TRBV5-1 to TRBJ2-2; 7 bases are a match to TRBD1. The germline V gene has CDR1 SGHRS and CDR2 YFSETQ. The V segment lost 8 bases and the J segment 6 bases; nucleotides outside the gene matches: 13. The CDR3 has 15 amino acids. Here the CDR3 DNA reads TGCGCCAGTAGCGCCCGCGAAACAGGGGCCGGGGAGCTGTTTTTT. Amino acids: CASSARETGAGELFF. Based on the CDR3 plus reference TRBV5-1 and TRBJ2-2, the full variable domain is KAGVTQTPRYLIKTRGQQVTLSCSPISGHRSVSWYQQTPGQGLQFLFEYFSETQRNKGNFPGRFSGRQFSNSRSEMNVSTLELGDSALYLCASSARETGAGELFFGEGSRLTVL.

This clonotype occurred once. The CDR3 ends on some other residue instead of the conserved phenylalanine or tryptophan, so this is likely a read error. V gene TRBV11-2 combines with J gene TRBJ2-1; TRBD1 is a possible D gene (5 bases). Germline V gene sequence: CDR1 SGHAT, CDR2 FQNNGV. The CDR3 totals 15 residues. In nucleotides, the CDR3 is TGTCCCAGCAGCTTACTGGGGCGAGATCACGGTGAGCAGTTCTTG. Translation: CPSSLLGRDHGEQFL.

This clonotype is labeled as medium-sized (0.01 to 0.1%). The V call is TRBV11-3, the J call TRBJ2-1, with TRBD1 matching over 8 bases. The CDR3 is made up of 13 amino acids. With 1 base clipped from V and 15 bases from J, the junction kept 8 bases outside the gene matches. Germline CDR1 is SGHNT and CDR2 is YENEEA. In nucleotides, the CDR3 is TGTGCCAGCAGCTTAGGTCTAGGGACAGGTCTGTTCTTC. Translating it yields CASSLGLGTGLFF.

With respect to this clonotype: This CDR3 is missing its conserved last phenylalanine or tryptophan, likely due to a read error. The V call is TRBV11-1, the J call TRBJ2-1; TRBD2 aligns across 7 bases. The CDR3 has 18 residues. The germline V gene encodes CDR1 SGHAT and CDR2 FQDESV (reference sequence). CDR3 nucleotide sequence: TGTGCCAGCAGCTCAGAATCGAGGACTAGTGGGAGTGGTAATGTGCAGTTCTTA. This codes for CASSSESRTSGSGNVQFL.

This sequence joins TRBV4-1 and TRBJ2-5, with D possibly TRBD2 on 5 matching bases. CDR3 length equals 13 residues. From germline, CDR1 is MGHRA and CDR2 YSYEKL. Between the trimmed V and J ends, which lost 8 bases and 2 bases, there was a span of 12 bases. The CDR3 nucleotides read TGCGCCAGCGGTCGGACTCCACAAGAGACCCAGTACTTC. Protein sequence: CASGRTPQETQYF.

To note about this clonotype: Its ends do not fully match the called genes, so a read error is possible. The V call is TRBV6-2 or TRBV6-3, the J call TRBJ2-3, with a possible D match to TRBD1 (5 bases). Germline-derived CDR1 and CDR2 are MNHEY and SVGEGT. The CDR3 is made up of 14 amino acids. Here the CDR3 reads CASSYGAATDTHYF. The CDR3 DNA reads TGTGCCAGCAGTTATGGGGCAGCCACAGATACGCATTATTTC.

This clonotype occurred once. Sequence at one end of the junction differs from germline and may be a read error. This chain joins TRBV6-1 and TRBJ1-5; weak D call: TRBD1 (5 bases). CDR3 size: 12 residues. Germline CDR1 is MNHNS and CDR2 is SASEGT. CDR3 protein: CASRVGDQHQHF. DNA for the CDR3: TGTGCCAGTAGGGTAGGGGATCAGCACCAGCATTTT.

In this sample, this clonotype turned up many times. The gene calls are TRBV28 and TRBJ2-7, with D possibly being TRBD2 (6 bases). This CDR3 is 14 amino acids long. The germline CDR1 and CDR2 sequences are MDHEN and SYDVKM. V dropped 3 bases and J dropped 1 base, with 10 bases sitting between them. CDR3 sequence (DNA): TGTGCCAGCAGTTTGCGGGGACGTTCCTACGAGCAGTACGTC. Protein product: CASSLRGRSYEQYV.

About this clonotype: Since the CDR3 does not end with the conserved phenylalanine or tryptophan, this likely comes from a read error. The chain couples TRBV7-9 to TRBJ2-5, with D perhaps matching TRBD1 (5 bases). Looked up from germline, CDR1 is SEHNR and CDR2 is FQNEAQ (reference sequence). The CDR3 has 17 residues. V lost 2 bases, J lost 5 bases, and 21 bases lay in between. Here the CDR3 DNA reads TGTGCCAGCAGCTTAAAAAGGGCACAGGTAGGAGTCGAGACCCAGTACTCC. Translation: CASSLKRAQVGVETQYS.

This clonotype was counted once. The rearrangement joins TRBV20-1 to TRBJ2-1; maybe TRBD2 (6 bases). This CDR3 has 15 residues. Per the germline V gene, CDR1 is DFQATT and CDR2 is SNEGSKA (reference sequence). Trimming shortened V by 7 bases and J by 4 bases, and 20 bases separated the two germline ends. The CDR3 coding sequence is TGCAGTGTCATGGGCCCGGGGGAGAGATACAATGAGCAGTTCTTC. Its protein is CSVMGPGERYNEQFF.

A single count supports this clonotype. One end of the junction is discordant with germline, which a read error may explain. This rearrangement joins TRBV14 to TRBJ2-1, with TRBD2 as a possible D gene (6 bases). Germline CDR1 reads SGHDN; CDR2 reads FVKESK. This CDR3 spans 16 amino acids. CDR3: CNSSQGRRVLLDERLF. In DNA, the CDR3 is TGTAACAGCAGCCAAGGGCGGAGGGTCCTACTGGATGAGCGGCTCTTC.

Worth noting for this clonotype: This could be a read error, since a much larger clone is one nucleotide away. The V and J genes are TRBV12-3 or TRBV12-4 and TRBJ2-1, with a weak D call TRBD2 (6 bases). CDR3 size: 15 residues. Trimming left V 3 bases short and J 7 bases short, with 16 bases between. CDR3 amino acids: CASSFGTGVGNEQFF. In DNA, the CDR3 is TGTGCCAGCAGTTTTGGGACTGGAGTAGGTAATGAGCAGTTCTTC.

As for this clonotype: It is likely a read error, because the conserved phenylalanine at the end of the CDR3 is missing. V and J are TRBV11-2 and TRBJ2-1; D possibly corresponds to TRBD1 (5 bases). The CDR3 totals 14 residues. The V gene's germline CDR1 is SGHAT and CDR2 FQNNGV. V was trimmed by 8 bases and J by 8 bases, leaving 19 bases between them. This CDR3 is CASQKGQGDDEQFS. For the CDR3, the DNA is TGTGCCAGCCAGAAGGGGCAGGGTGACGATGAGCAGTTCTCC.

Details on this clonotype: One end of the junction does not line up with germline, which may come from a read error. The V call is TRBV4-2, the J call TRBJ2-1; 9 bases align to TRBD2. CDR1 is LGHNA and CDR2 is YNFKEQ in the germline V gene. This CDR3 has 18 amino acids. The CDR3 reads CASIQGPPLAGNPAVRFF. CDR3 in DNA: TGTGCCAGCATCCAAGGTCCCCCCCTAGCGGGAAATCCAGCAGTGAGGTTCTTC.

V usage is TRBV6-1 and J usage is TRBJ2-2, with D possibly being TRBD2 (5 bases). Germline V gene lookup returns CDR1 MNHNS and CDR2 SASEGT. CDR3 size: 16 residues. Trimming left V 1 base short and J 17 bases short, with 26 bases between. Written as DNA, the CDR3 is TGTGCCAGCAGTGAAGACCATGGCATGCCGGCCGGGAACTGTTTTTTT. Protein: CASSEDHGMPAGNCFF.

Note on this clonotype: A much larger clone sits a single nucleotide away, making a read error possible. The chain recombines TRBV7-9 with TRBJ1-1; D remains ambiguous. Germline CDR1 reads SEHNR; CDR2 reads FQNEAQ (reference sequence). This CDR3 spans 13 amino acids. CDR3 DNA sequence: TGTGCCAGCATCTTAGTGGCTCCATCGAAAGCTTTCTTT. The encoded protein is CASILVAPSKAFF.

Of note for this clonotype: Mismatch with germline at one junction end may stem from a read error. This chain uses TRBV29-1 with TRBJ2-6, with a weak D call TRBD1 (5 bases). The CDR3 covers 14 residues. Germline V gene data show CDR1 as SQVTM and CDR2 as ANQGSEA. CDR3 sequence (DNA): TGCAGCGTCGGCGAAAACTCTGGGGCCAACTTCCTGACCTTC. This encodes CSVGENSGANFLTF.

Note on this clonotype: The junction departs from germline at one end; a sequencing error may be responsible. The CDR3 coding sequence is TGTGCCAGCAGCTTAGGATGGGGCGATGGCTACATCTTC. Protein product: CASSLGWGDGYIF. The rearrangement links TRBV11-2 to TRBJ1-2; maybe TRBD1 (5 bases). The CDR3 consists of 13 residues. The germline CDR1 and CDR2 sequences are SGHAT and FQNNGV.

Regarding this clonotype: A read error may produce the germline difference seen at one junction end. The rearrangement joins TRBV11-2 to TRBJ1-1; D not resolved. Germline assignment: CDR1 SGHAT and CDR2 FQNNGV. This CDR3 has 11 residues. CDR3 nucleotide sequence: TGTACCAGCAGCTTAGGATTCCCGGCTTTCTTT. Translated: CTSSLGFPAFF.